One sample yielded the 6 T cell receptor beta chains listed below, sequenced in a study of cytomegalovirus exposure and HLA in healthy donors listed by TCRdb under 2017. Libraries were made using the immunoSEQ multiplex PCR assay. TCRdb stores this immuneACCESS table with in-frame sequences only. Part of the clones is absent; in the studies checked, under half of the shortfall reflects unresolved V genes, and no reason is known for the rest. The sample table lists over 200,000 clones, less than 85% of them with a count of one. 4.5% to 6% of the sample rests with the top ten. The specimen was PBMCs. Receptor source: a woman younger than 30 in good health and CMV-seronegative.

The sample holds one count of this clone. V is TRBV28 and J is TRBJ1-5; D remains ambiguous. CDR1 is MDHEN, CDR2 SYDVKM, per germline. CDR3 length: 15 residues. V was cut by 8 bases and J by 3 bases, with 17 bases left in between. In DNA form, the CDR3 reads TGTGCCAGCCGGGAGGGAGGGATATTCAATCAGCCCCAGCATTTT. Protein sequence: CASREGGIFNQPQHF.

The CDR3 bases are TGTGCCAGCAGTTACTCGTATAGCAGGGATGGCTATGGCTACACCTTC. It is translated as CASSYSYSRDGYGYTF. The genes are TRBV6-5 and TRBJ1-2, with a weak D call TRBD1 (5 bases). Trimming took 0 bases from V and 4 from J, leaving 15 bases between them. This CDR3 has 16 amino acids. Germline assignment: CDR1 MNHEY and CDR2 SVGAGI.

The chain carries TRBV5-1 and TRBJ1-2, with D perhaps TRBD1 (5 bases). Trimming shortened V by 1 base and J by 3 bases, and 7 bases separated the two germline ends. Germline V gene sequence: CDR1 SGHRS, CDR2 YFSETQ. The CDR3 has 13 residues. This CDR3 is CASSLQQDYGYTF. In DNA, the CDR3 is TGCGCCAGCAGCTTGCAACAGGACTATGGCTACACCTTC.

A few counts support this clone. The chain is built from TRBV10-2 and TRBJ1-2; a weak D match, TRBD1 (6 bases). Germline V gene sequence: CDR1 WSHSY, CDR2 SAAADI. The CDR3 has 13 amino acids. V was trimmed by 0 bases and J by 7 bases, leaving 9 bases between them. The CDR3 region is CASSESRQVGYTF. CDR3 DNA sequence: TGCGCCAGCAGTGAGTCGAGACAGGTTGGCTACACCTTC.

The CDR3 protein is CASRSVSGSSYNEQFF. The CDR3 DNA is TGTGCCAGTAGGAGCGTTAGCGGGAGCTCCTACAATGAGCAGTTCTTC. V gene TRBV19 combines with J gene TRBJ2-1; 9 bases agree with TRBD2. Trimming at V came to 6 bases and at J to 0 bases, leaving 6 bases not matched to a gene. Germline V gene data show CDR1 as LNHDA and CDR2 as SQIVND (reference sequence). The CDR3 length is 16 residues.

This clone occurred once. The chain couples TRBV5-6 to TRBJ2-4, with a tentative D call TRBD1 (6 bases). Germline assignment: CDR1 SGHDT and CDR2 YYEEEE. Trimming stripped 0 bases from V and 5 bases from J, with 12 bases between. The CDR3 runs to 15 residues. The CDR3 loop is CASSLGWSGENIQYF. CDR3 coding DNA: TGTGCCAGCAGCTTGGGATGGTCAGGGGAAAACATTCAGTACTTC.